The sequence of this TCR beta chain was determined in a study of cytomegalovirus exposure and HLA in healthy donors. The CDR3 sequence is 16 residues long. After removal of 7 bases from V and 3 bases from J, the junction contained 12 bases not matched to a gene. Germline assignment: CDR1 MGHDK and CDR2 SYGVNS. Both 60 Vbeta primers and 13 Jbeta primers went into the PCR. Clones were read by immunoSEQ multiplex PCR, and TCRdb kept only the in-frame ones, dropping some. Among tens of thousands of clones listed, over 60% were seen once. Specimen: PBMCs. The J gene is TRBJ2-1, the V gene TRBV25-1, with 7 bases fitting TRBD1. This TCR was recovered from a man aged 25 to 45 in good health and CMV-seropositive. CDR3: CASTDRGGQGYNEQFF. DNA of the CDR3: TGTGCCAGCACGGACAGAGGGGGCCAAGGCTACAATGAGCAGTTCTTC.